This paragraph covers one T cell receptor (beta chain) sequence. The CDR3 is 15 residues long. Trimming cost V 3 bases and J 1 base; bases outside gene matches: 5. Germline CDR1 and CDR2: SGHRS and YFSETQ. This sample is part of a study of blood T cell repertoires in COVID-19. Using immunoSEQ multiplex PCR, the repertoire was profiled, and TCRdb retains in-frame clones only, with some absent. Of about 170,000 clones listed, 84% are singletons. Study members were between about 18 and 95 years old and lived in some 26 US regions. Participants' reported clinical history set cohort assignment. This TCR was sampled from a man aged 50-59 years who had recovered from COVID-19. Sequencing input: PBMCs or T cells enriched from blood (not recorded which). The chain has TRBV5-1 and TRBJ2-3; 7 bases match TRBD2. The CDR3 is CASSWQAGGTDTQYF. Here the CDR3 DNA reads TGCGCCAGCAGCTGGCAGGCGGGGGGCACAGATACGCAGTATTTT.